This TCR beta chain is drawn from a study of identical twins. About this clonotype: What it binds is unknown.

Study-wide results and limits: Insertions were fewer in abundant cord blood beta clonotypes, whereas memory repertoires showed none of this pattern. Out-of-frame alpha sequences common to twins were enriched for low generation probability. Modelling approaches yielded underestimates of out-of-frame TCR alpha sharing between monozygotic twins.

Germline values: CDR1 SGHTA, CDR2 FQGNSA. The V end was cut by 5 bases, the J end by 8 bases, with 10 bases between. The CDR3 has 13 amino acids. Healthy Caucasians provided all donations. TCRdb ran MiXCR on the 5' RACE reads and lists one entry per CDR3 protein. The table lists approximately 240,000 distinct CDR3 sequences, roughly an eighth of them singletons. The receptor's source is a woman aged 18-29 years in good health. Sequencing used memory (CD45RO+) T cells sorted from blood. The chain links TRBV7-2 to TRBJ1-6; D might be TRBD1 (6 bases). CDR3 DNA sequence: TGTGCCAGCAGCCCTCACAGGGATTCACCCCTCCACTTT. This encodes CASSPHRDSPLHF.